One sample yielded the 18 T cell receptor beta chains listed below, sequenced in a study of CD8+ T cells in alopecia areata. Extracted RNA was reverse transcribed into cDNA, the sequencing template. TCRdb's copy holds only in-frame clones and misses some; the assay was immunoSEQ multiplex PCR. The sample contains approximately 29,000 clones, around 80% of which appear only once. Sequenced: NKG2D-low CD8+ T cells sorted from blood. The origin of the receptors is a human donor with alopecia areata.

The genes are TRBV13 and TRBJ2-5, with no clear D. The CDR3 covers 17 residues. With 6 bases removed from V and 2 bases from J, the gap between germline ends came to 22 bases. Per the germline V gene, CDR1 is PRHDT and CDR2 is FYEKMQ (reference sequence). CDR3 nucleotides: TGTGCCAGCAGTCAAGGAACTTTTAAGGCCAATCAAGAGACCCAGTACTTC. This sequence encodes CASSQGTFKANQETQYF.

The gene calls are TRBV7-9 and TRBJ2-3, with 8 bases identical to TRBD1. CDR3 length equals 16 residues. CDR1 and CDR2 from the germline V gene are SEHNR and FQNEAQ (reference sequence). Germline trimming cut 1 base from V and 4 bases from J; bases unmatched to any gene: 7. CDR3 in DNA: TGTGCCAGCAGCTTAGGTGGGACAGGATGGGCAGATACGCAGTATTTT. Its protein is CASSLGGTGWADTQYF.

As concerns this clone: The same CDR3 arises from other DNA sequences in this sample as well. V usage is TRBV7-2 and J usage is TRBJ2-3; D might be TRBD2 (6 bases). V was pared by 0 bases and J by 0 bases, with 7 bases between. In germline, CDR1 is SGHTA, CDR2 FQGNSA. The CDR3 totals 15 residues. The CDR3 loop is CASSLAGGSTDTQYF. The DNA of the CDR3 is TGTGCCAGCAGCTTAGCGGGGGGAAGCACAGATACGCAGTATTTT. The full variable domain, in which reference TRBV7-2 and TRBJ2-3 provide the parts outside the CDR3, is GAGVSQSPSNKVTEKGKDVELRCDPISGHTALYWYRQSLGQGLEFLIYFQGNSAPDKSGLPSDRFSAERTGGSVSTLTIQRTQQEDSAVYLCASSLAGGSTDTQYFGPGTRLTVL.

This clone showed up just a few times. The chain carries TRBV14 and TRBJ2-1; 7 bases agree with TRBD2. This CDR3 contains 16 residues. With V trimmed by 5 bases and J by 8 bases, 15 bases remained unmatched. From germline, CDR1 is SGHDN and CDR2 FVKESK. This CDR3 reads CASSLLGLVGTHEQFF. CDR3 coding DNA: TGTGCCAGCAGCTTACTCGGACTAGTCGGGACCCATGAGCAGTTCTTC.

With regard to this clone: An end of the junction does not agree with germline; a read error may underlie this. Other nucleotide sequences from this sample produce the same CDR3. J is TRBJ2-3 and V is TRBV5-1; weak D call: TRBD2 (5 bases). The CDR3 is 16 residues long. Per the germline V gene, CDR1 is SGHRS and CDR2 is YFSETQ. The CDR3 loop is CASSLAAAASTDMQYF. The CDR3 coding sequence is TGCGCCAGCAGCTTGGCGGCGGCAGCTAGCACAGATATGCAGTATTTT. Based on the CDR3 plus reference TRBV5-1 and TRBJ2-3, the full variable domain is KAGVTQTPRYLIKTRGQQVTLSCSPISGHRSVSWYQQTPGQGLQFLFEYFSETQRNKGNFPGRFSGRQFSNSRSEMNVSTLELGDSALYLCASSLAAAASTDMQYFGPGTRLTVL.

The chain has TRBV29-1 and TRBJ2-5; 12 nucleotides match TRBD1. The CDR3 has 14 amino acids. V gave up 7 bases and J gave up 5 bases; unmatched junction bases: 8. Germline V lookup: CDR1 SQVTM, CDR2 ANQGSEA. The CDR3 nucleotides are TGCAGCGCATCCGGGACAGGGGGCTGGGAGACCCAGTACTTC. This codes for CSASGTGGWETQYF.

The V call is TRBV7-6, the J call TRBJ2-5; possible D gene TRBD1, 6 bases. The V end was cut by 9 bases, the J end by 7 bases, with 9 bases between. CDR1 and CDR2 from the germline V gene are SGHVS and FNYEAQ. This CDR3 has 10 residues. The CDR3 nucleotides read TGTGCCAGGGAAGGGGGGACCCAGTACTTC. Translation gives CAREGGTQYF.

The genes are TRBV29-1 and TRBJ1-1; D not resolved. The CDR3 contains 12 residues. Per the germline V gene, CDR1 is SQVTM and CDR2 is ANQGSEA. The V end lost 7 bases, the J end lost 1 base, and 10 bases lay between the germline ends. The DNA of the CDR3 is TGCAGCGGCCATAAGTCGAACACTGAAGCTTTCTTT. This gives the protein CSGHKSNTEAFF.

This clone is a singleton in its sample. The chain joins TRBV27 to TRBJ2-7; perhaps TRBD2 as D (6 bases). The V gene's germline CDR1 is MNHEY and CDR2 SMNVEV (reference sequence). This CDR3 has 14 amino acids. V lost 4 bases and J 2 bases, leaving 12 bases between the germline ends. The CDR3 loop is CASSYSSVPYEQYF. CDR3 sequence (DNA): TGTGCCAGCAGTTACTCTAGCGTCCCCTACGAGCAGTACTTC.

This clone appeared a single time. The gene calls are TRBV5-1 and TRBJ1-3; 7 nucleotides agree with TRBD1. Germline CDR1 SGHRS, CDR2 YFSETQ. V dropped 0 bases and J dropped 4; count of bases not matched to a gene: 4. The CDR3 has 15 residues. The CDR3 coding sequence is TGCGCCAGCAGCTTGGAAGGGACAGCCGGAAACACCATATATTTT. It specifies CASSLEGTAGNTIYF.

The chain carries TRBV29-1 and TRBJ2-1; possibly TRBD1 for D (6 bases). CDR1 SQVTM and CDR2 ANQGSEA come from the germline V gene. V shed 5 bases and J shed 7 bases, with 15 bases lying between them. There are 13 residues in the CDR3. The CDR3 region is CSVWKRTVNEQFF. Here the CDR3 DNA reads TGCAGCGTTTGGAAACGGACAGTTAATGAGCAGTTCTTC.

The V call is TRBV6-4, the J call TRBJ2-1, with TRBD2 matching over 7 bases. The CDR3 is made up of 15 amino acids. CDR1 and CDR2 from the germline V gene are MRHNA and SNTAGT. Trimming took 0 bases from V and 7 from J; bases not matched to a gene: 6. For the CDR3, the DNA is TGTGCCAGCAGTGACTCTGCGGGAGATACGAATGAGCAGTTCTTC. Its translation: CASSDSAGDTNEQFF.

A few counts support this clone. The sample carries other DNA sequences with the same CDR3. The chain joins TRBV7-9 to TRBJ1-1, with D possibly being TRBD1 (6 bases). V was shortened by 5 bases and J by 1 base, with 14 bases between the two germline ends. There are 15 residues in the CDR3. Germline V gene sequence: CDR1 SEHNR, CDR2 FQNEAQ (reference sequence). Here the CDR3 DNA reads TGTGCCAGCAGCCCGACGGACAGAGAGAACACTGAAGCTTTCTTT. It encodes CASSPTDRENTEAFF.

V and J are TRBV30 and TRBJ2-2; D gene uncertain. This CDR3 is 13 amino acids long. With 4 bases removed from V and 0 bases from J, the gap between germline ends came to 6 bases. From germline, CDR1 is GTSNPN and CDR2 SVGIG (reference sequence). CDR3 residues: CAWNPANTGELFF. Written as DNA, the CDR3 is TGTGCCTGGAACCCCGCGAACACCGGGGAGCTGTTTTTT.

The genes are TRBV4-1 and TRBJ2-7, with a weak D call TRBD1 (5 bases). With 0 bases removed from V and 7 bases from J, the gap between germline ends came to 10 bases. CDR1 MGHRA and CDR2 YSYEKL come from the germline V gene. The CDR3 has 13 amino acids. The CDR3 sequence is CASSQDRVGEQYF. CDR3 bases: TGCGCCAGCAGCCAAGACAGGGTGGGAGAGCAGTACTTC.

The V gene is TRBV7-9, the J gene TRBJ2-5; a possible D gene is TRBD1 (6 bases). The V end was cut by 2 bases, the J end by 2 bases, with 15 bases between. The CDR3 covers 16 residues. CDR1 is SEHNR, CDR2 FQNEAQ, per germline (reference sequence). Written as DNA, the CDR3 is TGTGCCAGCAGCTTACGTGAGACAGGTACTCAAGAGACCCAGTACTTC. It is translated as CASSLRETGTQETQYF.

The V and J genes are TRBV19 and TRBJ2-5, with a possible D match to TRBD1 (7 bases). This CDR3 region has 13 residues. Germline V gene sequence: CDR1 LNHDA, CDR2 SQIVND (reference sequence). The ends were cut back, 6 bases at V and 5 bases at J, with 13 bases in the middle. CDR3: CASSNRGGETQYF. The CDR3 DNA reads TGTGCCAGTAGCAACAGGGGAGGCGAGACCCAGTACTTC.

V gene TRBV29-1 combines with J gene TRBJ2-7, with D hard to call. Between the trimmed V and J ends, which lost 6 bases and 5 bases, there was a span of 11 bases. Per the germline V gene, CDR1 is SQVTM and CDR2 is ANQGSEA. This CDR3 has 11 amino acids. CDR3 amino acids: CSVTTSHEQYF. The CDR3 DNA is TGCAGCGTGACGACAAGCCACGAGCAGTACTTC.